These 21 T cell receptor beta chains originate from one sample sequenced in a study of regulatory T cells in long-lasting Graves disease. With iRepertoire HTBI primers and Arm-PCR of CDR3 regions, TCR beta libraries were built. Using its own MiXCR run on the multiplex PCR reads, TCRdb lists one record per CDR3 protein. The sample holds fewer than 550,000 distinct CDR3 sequences, about 16% seen once. Time point of the sample: newly diagnosed GD, antithyroid drugs for less than 3 months. PBMC-derived RNA was used for the TCR library. The sample was also reused in another study, on T cells in Graves' hyperthyroidism and ophthalmopathy.

The material was peripheral blood mononuclear cells (PBMCs), obtained at new diagnosis, from a patient treated with antithyroid drugs. These receptors originate from a woman younger than 30 with Graves disease.

Of note for this clonotype: A far larger clone is only one base removed, so a read error is likely. This rearrangement joins TRBV7-2 to TRBJ2-3, with a weak D call TRBD1 (6 bases). The DNA end lines up better with TRBJ2-5; the J call may be wrong. This CDR3 comprises 13 residues. Germline lookup yields CDR1 SGHTA and CDR2 FQGNSA. This CDR3 is CASSKQGREAQYF. CDR3 nucleotide sequence: TGTGCCAGCTCCAAACAGGGTCGAGAGGCCCAGTACTTC.

The CDR3 region has the DNA TGTGCCAGCAGTATGGACAGGGGGCATGGCTACACCTTC. Protein product: CASSMDRGHGYTF. V usage is TRBV12-3 or TRBV12-4 and J usage is TRBJ1-2, with TRBD1 matching over 11 bases. V gave up 5 bases and J gave up 6 bases; unmatched junction bases: 2. This CDR3 has 13 amino acids.

This clonotype was seen more than once but under ten times. The rearrangement links TRBV20-1 to TRBJ1-2; 8 positions agree with TRBD1. This CDR3 has 16 amino acids. V gave up 6 bases and J gave up 4 bases; unmatched junction bases: 16. CDR1 and CDR2 from the germline V gene are DFQATT and SNEGSKA (reference sequence). The CDR3 coding sequence is TGCAGTGCCCCTACCTCGGGACAGGAGTCTGGCTATGGCTACACCTTC. It is translated as CSAPTSGQESGYGYTF.

This clonotype was found once. This may stem from a read error, because a much larger clone lies one nucleotide away. The V and J genes are TRBV2 and TRBJ2-1; 11 bases align to TRBD2. Per germline, CDR1 SNHLY and CDR2 FYNNEI. This CDR3 region has 18 residues. V shed 9 bases and J 5 bases; nucleotides not matched to a gene: 18. DNA of the CDR3: TGTGCCAGTTCTCCTGCGTTACTAGCGGGAGATCCCCACAATGAGCAGTTCTTC. Translated: CASSPALLAGDPHNEQFF.

V and J are TRBV29-1 and TRBJ2-3, with unresolved D. Germline CDR1 and CDR2: SQVTM and ANQGSEA. CDR3 size: 14 residues. Trimming cost V 3 bases and J 1 base, with 11 bases left between them. In DNA form, the CDR3 reads TGCAGCGTTGATACCTCTCCCCGCACAGATACGCAGTATTTT. Its protein is CSVDTSPRTDTQYF.

The chain joins TRBV27 to TRBJ2-6, with D unresolved. Looked up from germline, CDR1 is MNHEY and CDR2 is SMNVEV (reference sequence). The CDR3 loop spans 15 amino acids. The V end lost 5 bases, the J end lost 0 bases, and 8 bases lay between the germline ends. DNA for the CDR3: TGTGCCAGCAGTACCCTATTCTCTGGGGCCAACGTCCTGACTTTC. This translates into CASSTLFSGANVLTF.

The CDR3 DNA reads TGCAGTGCTGGCGTTGGCGGGAGTCACCACAATGAGCAGTTCTTC. Protein product: CSAGVGGSHHNEQFF. This chain links TRBV20-1 with TRBJ2-1; TRBD2 aligns across 7 bases. The V and J ends lost 5 bases and 5 bases, in that order; junction bases with no gene match: 12. The CDR3 has 15 amino acids. The germline V gene has CDR1 DFQATT and CDR2 SNEGSKA (reference sequence).

The J gene is TRBJ2-7, the V gene TRBV7-9; tentative D call: TRBD1 (6 bases). V was shortened by 3 bases and J by 4 bases, with 13 bases between the two germline ends. Looked up from germline, CDR1 is SEHNR and CDR2 is FQNEAQ (reference sequence). The CDR3 contains 14 residues. As DNA, the CDR3 is TGTGCCAGCAGCTTCAACAGGGTCCCGTACGAGCAGTACTTC. It codes for CASSFNRVPYEQYF.

This clonotype was found a few times. V usage is TRBV3-1 and J usage is TRBJ2-1; either TRBD1 or TRBD2 may supply D (7 bases each). Germline assignment: CDR1 LGHDT and CDR2 YNNKEL (reference sequence). The CDR3 contains 13 residues. Trimming took off 7 bases at V and 10 bases at J, with 17 bases between the two ends. This chain's CDR3 is CASTPGGGQEQFF. CDR3 DNA: TGTGCCAGCACCCCAGGGGGAGGGCAGGAGCAGTTCTTC.

This clonotype was recorded a few times. The chain uses TRBV18 and TRBJ1-6; no definite D call. V lost 1 base and J lost 3, with 7 bases in between. This CDR3 spans 15 amino acids. CDR1 and CDR2 (germline): KGHSH, LQKENI. The DNA of the CDR3 is TGTGCCAGCTCACCACAGGACTTCTATAATTCACCCCTCCACTTT. Its protein product is CASSPQDFYNSPLHF.

This clonotype was seen many times. The J gene is TRBJ2-1, the V gene TRBV11-2, with 8 nucleotides matching TRBD1. In germline, CDR1 is SGHAT, CDR2 FQNNGV. The CDR3 contains 13 residues. The trim removed 5 bases at V and 13 bases at J, leaving 10 bases unmatched. As DNA, the CDR3 is TGTGCCAGCAGCAAAGGGGGCGGGACAGGACAGTTCTTC. Its protein is CASSKGGGTGQFF.

This clonotype was seen at least ten times. This chain links TRBV3-1 with TRBJ2-7; 7 bases fit TRBD2. Trimming took 0 bases from V and 6 from J; bases not matched to a gene: 8. This CDR3 comprises 15 residues. The germline gives CDR1 LGHDT, CDR2 YNNKEL (reference sequence). The CDR3 region has the DNA TGTGCCAGCAGCCAAGAGGGATCACCGGGAGGCGAGCAGTACTTC. This sequence encodes CASSQEGSPGGEQYF.

V is TRBV7-2 and J is TRBJ1-2; D is ambiguous. Trimming stripped 0 bases from V and 2 bases from J, with 10 bases between. The CDR3 runs 15 residues. CDR1 SGHTA and CDR2 FQGNSA come from the germline V gene. CDR3 residues: CASSLAPIGNYGYTF. CDR3 bases: TGTGCCAGCAGCTTAGCCCCCATCGGAAACTATGGCTACACCTTC. Supplemented by reference TRBV7-2 and TRBJ1-2, the full variable domain reads GAGVSQSPSNKVTEKGKDVELRCDPISGHTALYWYRQSLGQGLEFLIYFQGNSAPDKSGLPSDRFSAERTGGSVSTLTIQRTQQEDSAVYLCASSLAPIGNYGYTFGSGTRLTVV.

Remarks on this clonotype: A much larger clone lies a single base off, so this may be a read error. This chain joins TRBV11-2 and TRBJ2-1; 10 bases agree with TRBD2. Germline CDR1 SGHAT, CDR2 FQNNGV. CDR3 length equals 17 residues. J lost 10 bases, V lost 3 bases, and 15 bases had no gene match. The CDR3 DNA reads as TGTGCCAGCAGCTTGTTGTCTAGCGGGAGTCGAAGTCGGGAGCAGTTCTTC. Its protein product is CASSLLSSGSRSREQFF. Using reference TRBV11-2 and TRBJ2-1 for the parts outside the CDR3, the full variable domain is EAGVAQSPRYKIIEKRQSVAFWCNPISGHATLYWYQQILGQGPKLLIQFQNNGVVDDSQLPKDRFSAERLKGVDSTLKIQPAKLEDSAVYLCASSLLSSGSRSREQFFGPGTRLTVL.

The chain is built from TRBV5-1 and TRBJ2-1; 9 nucleotides match TRBD2. The CDR3 is 16 amino acids. Trimming took 0 bases from V and 8 from J; bases not matched to a gene: 9. Germline-derived CDR1 and CDR2 are SGHRS and YFSETQ. The CDR3, as DNA: TGCGCCAGCAGCTTGGCTATTAGCGGGAGTGGCCATGAGCAGTTCTTC. Protein sequence: CASSLAISGSGHEQFF.

The sample holds a few counts of this clonotype. The chain is built from TRBV28 and TRBJ2-2, with D uncertain. The ends were cut back, 3 bases at V and 1 base at J, with 9 bases in the middle. Germline values: CDR1 MDHEN, CDR2 SYDVKM. The CDR3 has 15 residues. The CDR3 sequence is CASSFPTMNTGELFF. The CDR3 region has the DNA TGTGCCAGCAGTTTTCCAACTATGAACACCGGGGAGCTGTTTTTT.

Many counts were recorded for this clonotype. The chain joins TRBV5-1 to TRBJ2-2; TRBD2 aligns across 14 bases. The V segment lost 5 bases and the J segment 1 base; nucleotides outside the gene matches: 7. Germline V gene sequence: CDR1 SGHRS, CDR2 YFSETQ. The CDR3 is made up of 18 amino acids. The CDR3 nucleotides read TGCGCCAGCAGGGGGACTAGCGGGAGCGGTCTGAACACCGGGGAGCTGTTTTTT. This translates into CASRGTSGSGLNTGELFF. The full variable domain, in which reference TRBV5-1 and TRBJ2-2 provide the parts outside the CDR3, is KAGVTQTPRYLIKTRGQQVTLSCSPISGHRSVSWYQQTPGQGLQFLFEYFSETQRNKGNFPGRFSGRQFSNSRSEMNVSTLELGDSALYLCASRGTSGSGLNTGELFFGEGSRLTVL.

This clonotype was seen at least ten times. The CDR3 DNA sequence: TGTGCCAGCAGCCAAGGCACAGCATTCTATGGCTACACCTTC. Translating gives CASSQGTAFYGYTF. The genes are TRBV3-1 and TRBJ1-2; no definite D call. Germline V gene sequence: CDR1 LGHDT, CDR2 YNNKEL (reference sequence). The CDR3 is 14 residues long. The V end lost 1 base, the J end lost 4 bases, and 10 bases lay between the germline ends.

This clonotype occurred many times. This chain joins TRBV27 and TRBJ2-1; weak D call: TRBD2 (6 bases). V shed 2 bases and J shed 4 bases, with 12 bases lying between them. The CDR3 is made up of 15 amino acids. Germline CDR1 MNHEY, CDR2 SMNVEV (reference sequence). CDR3 coding DNA: TGTGCCAGCAGTTTAACGGGGGTTCTTTACAATGAGCAGTTCTTC. Amino acid sequence: CASSLTGVLYNEQFF.

This clonotype was detected many times. The chain couples TRBV29-1 to TRBJ2-7; D ambiguous. Germline V gene lookup returns CDR1 SQVTM and CDR2 ANQGSEA. There are 12 residues in the CDR3. V was pared by 3 bases and J by 5 bases, with 11 bases between. As DNA, the CDR3 is TGCAGCGTTGAGCACGGCGCGGACGAGCAGTACTTC. Translating gives CSVEHGADEQYF.

This clonotype was observed a handful of times. The V call is TRBV5-1, the J call TRBJ2-7; TRBD2 agrees at 10 bases. The V gene end was trimmed by 1 base and the J gene end by 3 bases; junction bases not matched to a gene: 4. This CDR3 spans 15 amino acids. Germline V gives CDR1 SGHRS, CDR2 YFSETQ. As DNA, the CDR3 is TGCGCCAGCAGCTTGTTAGCTAGCGGGAGCTACGAGCAGTACTTC. Translated: CASSLLASGSYEQYF.